This T cell receptor (beta chain) was profiled in a study of cytomegalovirus exposure and HLA in healthy donors. The study's findings and limits: Reported results showed that the classifier diagnosed cytomegalovirus status with high specificity and sensitivity. TCR clusters originating in the first cohort tended to co-occur in the approximately 130 validation repertoires, according to a later analysis. In vitro, a few CMV-associated chains proved specific for CMV antigens. Overall, around 150 TCR beta chains were annotated as cytomegalovirus-associated.

This CDR3 region has 14 residues. CDR1 and CDR2 (germline): SGHNT, YYREEE (reference sequence). V lost 5 bases and J lost 5; bases outside the gene matches: 8. A word on this clone: Its antigen is still unknown.

The assay was immunoSEQ multiplex PCR, and TCRdb's table has in-frame clones only and misses some. The profile covers some 200,000 clones, with just over 90% appearing a single time and around 1% taken by the ten largest. The sequencing input was PBMCs. The chain uses TRBV5-4 and TRBJ2-3; 7 nucleotides align to TRBD2. This TCR derives from a young woman in good health and CMV-seronegative. Here the CDR3 DNA reads TGTGCCAGCAGATTAGCGGGCGGGCTAGATACGCAGTATTTT. This translates into CASRLAGGLDTQYF.